This paragraph covers one T cell receptor beta chain sequence. There is no known antigen for this receptor. The sample holds no much larger clone one base away, and base qualities are not on file. The sample is drawn from a study of blood T cell repertoires in COVID-19 (dated by TCRdb to about 2020). With regard to the full study: Samples covering the acute and convalescent phases of COVID-19 were provided by collaborators in the United States, Italy and Spain. The prospective study material was composed of cDNA or gDNA derived from T cells, B-cell-depleted T cells, or PBMCs. Deeply sampled blood TCRbeta repertoires from subjects exposed to, actively infected with, or recovered from COVID-19 were included in the dataset. The repertoires were made available in a free public database intended to serve as a resource for research on the immune response to SARS-CoV-2. Samples came from the ongoing ImmuneRACE study (first 160 participants) plus 1,254 subjects from 6 global collaborators. Nearly every sample came with metadata listing a de-identified subject ID, COVID-19 status, age in years and sex. Where available, HLA class I and class II types were obtained from metadata supplied by the sample provider rather than from assay-based typing.

The immunoSEQ Assay, a bias-controlled multiplex PCR, was used to amplify TCRbeta CDR3 regions from genomic DNA. The authors' pipeline ran thus. Within the assay, amplification of reference gene primers was used to estimate how many nucleated cells each sample contained. To quantify the absolute abundance of each unique TCRbeta CDR3 rearrangement, sequence reads were collapsed and filtered. For each sample, productive Simpson clonality was calculated by taking the square root of Simpson's diversity index across productive rearrangements. TCRdb's version of the immuneACCESS table is confined to in-frame rearrangements and falls short of the full clone set. An unresolved V gene accounts for under half of the shortfall where checked; the remainder is of unknown origin. V, J and clone size were drawn from that table, and D and trimming were deduced from the DNA. Counted in this sample were under 300,000 clones; more than 75% of them appeared once. The ten largest account for roughly 12% of the sample.

Here is what the overall study found, with its caveats: The amount of clinical and demographic metadata varied by source and participant and was provided uncurated.

Collaborating institutions collected whole blood in K2EDTA tubes following their own protocols. For TCRbeta analysis, collaborator samples were shipped as frozen whole blood, as isolated PBMCs, or as DNA extracted from either sample type. V gives up 1 base and J gives up 0 bases, and the segment between their germline ends measures 9 bases. Reading the germline V gene gives CDR1 SGHTA and CDR2 FQGNSA. Counted from cysteine to phenylalanine, this CDR3 has 15 amino acids. Here the CDR3 DNA is all that survives: 45 bases in frame from base 1. The sequence joins TRBV7-2 to TRBJ1-2, with TRBD1 tentatively as D gene (6 bases match). Sequencing was performed on peripheral blood. The origin of this receptor is a man aged 80 or over with acute or convalescent COVID-19. CDR3 region: CASSLDWTANYGYTF. The DNA sequence is as follows: TGTGCCAGCAGCTTAGATTGGACAGCTAACTATGGCTACACCTTC.